These 32 T cell receptor beta chains originate from one sample sequenced in a study of human versus mouse CDR3 diversity and MHC coevolution. Using immunoSEQ multiplex PCR, the repertoire was profiled, and TCRdb retains in-frame clones only, with some absent. Here the sample spans about 73,000 clones, around 93% being singletons. The specimen was naive CD4+ T cells from blood. Subset defined: CD45RO-negative CD62L-positive naive CD4 T cells. The receptors were gathered from a person between 25 and 70 years old in good health.

In this sample, this clone turned up once. The gene calls are TRBV30 and TRBJ1-1, with a possible D match to TRBD1 (5 bases). Trimming took 0 bases from V and 0 from J, leaving 11 bases between them. Germline V gene data show CDR1 as GTSNPN and CDR2 as SVGIG (reference sequence). The CDR3 is 15 amino acids. The CDR3 protein is CAWSVPLTVNTEAFF. DNA for the CDR3: TGTGCCTGGAGTGTACCGCTGACAGTGAACACTGAAGCTTTCTTT. Full variable domain (outside the CDR3, taken from reference TRBV30 and TRBJ1-1): SQTIHQWPATLVQPVGSPLSLECTVEGTSNPNLYWYRQAAGRGLQLLFYSVGIGQISSEVPQNLSASRPQDRQFILSSKKLLLSDSGFYLCAWSVPLTVNTEAFFGQGTRLTVV.

This sequence joins TRBV21-1 and TRBJ1-1; the D call TRBD1 from the table was never checked on the DNA. TRBV21-1 is designated a pseudogene. The CDR3 consists of 14 residues. Here the CDR3 reads CASSKGQGGDEAFF. The CDR3 region has the DNA TGTGCCAGCAGCAAAGGACAGGGTGGAGATGAAGCTTTCTTT.

The chain links TRBV9 to TRBJ2-1; 8 bases map to TRBD2. This CDR3 is built from 14 residues. V was clipped by 2 bases and J by 7 bases; unmatched bases: 5. CDR1 is SGDLS and CDR2 is YYNGEE in the germline V gene. The CDR3 DNA reads as TGTGCCAGCAGCGTCGACGGGGGGGCGAATGAGCAGTTCTTC. Amino acids: CASSVDGGANEQFF.

The chain uses TRBV10-3 and TRBJ2-5, with 7 bases identical to TRBD1. This CDR3 region has 12 residues. V shed 10 bases and J 6 bases; nucleotides not matched to a gene: 8. Germline values: CDR1 ENHRY, CDR2 SYGVKD. CDR3 sequence: CATIGQDKTQYF. CDR3 nucleotides: TGTGCCACCATTGGACAGGACAAGACCCAGTACTTC.

CDR3: CASSSGQASNQPQHF. As DNA, the CDR3 is TGTGCCAGCAGTTCCGGACAGGCGAGCAATCAGCCCCAGCATTTT. The V call is TRBV6-5, the J call TRBJ1-5; 7 positions match TRBD1. V was clipped by 4 bases and J by 1 base; unmatched bases: 4. This CDR3 comprises 15 residues. Germline CDR1 MNHEY, CDR2 SVGAGI.

The chain has TRBV10-3 and TRBJ2-2; 8 positions match TRBD1. Germline lookup yields CDR1 ENHRY and CDR2 SYGVKD. After removal of 7 bases from V and 2 bases from J, the junction contained 3 bases not matched to a gene. This CDR3 comprises 14 residues. CDR3: CAITGQDNTGELFF. In DNA form, the CDR3 reads TGTGCCATCACGGGACAGGACAACACCGGGGAGCTGTTTTTT.

This rearrangement joins TRBV28 to TRBJ1-4, with 8 bases identical to TRBD1. CDR1 and CDR2 from the germline V gene are MDHEN and SYDVKM. V was clipped by 6 bases and J by 2 bases; unmatched bases: 2. This CDR3 is built from 14 residues. The CDR3 sequence is CASSRTGTNEKLFF. CDR3 DNA sequence: TGTGCCAGCAGCCGGACAGGGACTAATGAAAAACTGTTTTTT.

The rearrangement joins TRBV12-5 to TRBJ1-2; no clear D. The CDR3 runs 13 residues. The ends were cut back, 6 bases at V and 4 bases at J, with 12 bases in the middle. CDR1 is LGHNT, CDR2 FRNRAP, per germline. CDR3 in DNA: TGTGCTAGTGGCCTGGAGGGTCTCTATGGCTACACCTTC. Translated, it gives CASGLEGLYGYTF.

J is TRBJ1-2 and V is TRBV27, with TRBD1 identical over 9 bases. Unmatched junction bases numbered 8, after V lost 5 bases and J lost 4 bases. The CDR3 covers 15 residues. CDR1 and CDR2 from the germline V gene are MNHEY and SMNVEV (reference sequence). The chain's CDR3 is CASSTRQGGTYGYTF. CDR3 DNA sequence: TGTGCCAGCAGTACCCGACAGGGGGGGACCTATGGCTACACCTTC.

The rearrangement uses TRBV21-1 and TRBJ2-1; TRBD2 is the table's D call and was not checked against the DNA. TRBV21-1 has pseudogene status. The CDR3 totals 17 residues. The CDR3 sequence is CASSKVRAGCSYNEQFF. The CDR3 coding sequence is TGTGCCAGCAGCAAAGTGAGGGCCGGATGCTCCTACAATGAGCAGTTCTTC.

The gene calls are TRBV7-9 and TRBJ2-5; TRBD2 matches 10 bases. Gene TRBJ2-7 matches the end of the DNA better, so the J call may be wrong. Germline assignment: CDR1 SEHNR and CDR2 FQNEAQ (reference sequence). This CDR3 comprises 19 residues. The CDR3 coding sequence is TGTGCCAGCAGCAACCCTAGCGGGAGTATTTCTATTGAGCCCTACGAGCAGTACTTC. This translates into CASSNPSGSISIEPYEQYF.

J is TRBJ2-5 and V is TRBV4-1; 7 bases fit TRBD1. The CDR3 runs 14 residues. The germline gives CDR1 MGHRA, CDR2 YSYEKL. The V gene end was trimmed by 0 bases and the J gene end by 4 bases; junction bases not matched to a gene: 2. In nucleotides, the CDR3 is TGCGCCAGCAGCCAAGAACAGGGGAGAGAGACCCAGTACTTC. This encodes CASSQEQGRETQYF.

Written as DNA, the CDR3 is TGTGCCAGCACCCTGGGGGGGGCGCGGAGTTACGAGCAGTACTTC. The encoded protein is CASTLGGARSYEQYF. The chain uses TRBV28 and TRBJ2-7; tentatively, D is TRBD2 (7 bases). The length of the CDR3 is 15 residues. V lost 7 bases, J lost 4 bases, and 20 bases lay in between. Per germline, CDR1 MDHEN and CDR2 SYDVKM.

This chain connects TRBV10-3 to TRBJ2-6, with TRBD1 identical over 7 bases. Looked up from germline, CDR1 is ENHRY and CDR2 is SYGVKD. V shed 10 bases and J 4 bases; nucleotides not matched to a gene: 7. This CDR3 is 14 amino acids long. CDR3 sequence reads: CATVTGLGANVLTF. Here the CDR3 DNA reads TGTGCCACCGTGACAGGGTTAGGGGCCAACGTCCTGACTTTC.

This sequence joins TRBV5-1 and TRBJ2-3; 9 bases match TRBD1. Germline trimming cut 4 bases from V and 0 bases from J; bases unmatched to any gene: 6. Per the germline V gene, CDR1 is SGHRS and CDR2 is YFSETQ. The CDR3 runs 16 residues. CDR3 protein: CASSMGQGWSTDTQYF. CDR3 in DNA: TGCGCCAGCAGCATGGGACAGGGTTGGAGCACAGATACGCAGTATTTT.

The rearrangement joins TRBV6-6 to TRBJ2-7, with D possibly TRBD2 on 6 matching bases. Germline CDR1 is MNHNY and CDR2 is SVGAGI (reference sequence). The CDR3 extends over 14 amino acids. Trimming took off 5 bases at V and 3 bases at J, with 14 bases between the two ends. CDR3 residues: CASSARGLGYEQYF. The CDR3 DNA sequence: TGTGCCAGCAGTGCCCGGGGGTTGGGCTACGAGCAGTACTTC.

This clone has a single count. V gene TRBV28 combines with J gene TRBJ1-2, with 9 positions matching TRBD1. Losses at the gene ends were 5 bases for V and 7 bases for J; bases not matched to a gene: 11. Germline V gives CDR1 MDHEN, CDR2 SYDVKM. This CDR3 is 15 amino acids long. CDR3 protein: CASSAPPGQGFGYTF. Here the CDR3 DNA reads TGTGCCAGCAGTGCTCCCCCGGGACAGGGTTTTGGCTACACCTTC.

The V and J genes are TRBV10-3 and TRBJ1-1; D is possibly TRBD1 (6 bases). The length of the CDR3 is 13 residues. V was trimmed by 9 bases and J by 3 bases, leaving 14 bases between them. Looked up from germline, CDR1 is ENHRY and CDR2 is SYGVKD. In DNA, the CDR3 is TGTGCCATTTCCGGGACATCAGACACTGAAGCTTTCTTT. It yields the protein CAISGTSDTEAFF.

This sequence joins TRBV18 and TRBJ2-5; 7 nucleotides align to TRBD1. CDR1 is KGHSH, CDR2 LQKENI, per germline. The CDR3 is made up of 17 amino acids. Trimming removed 5 bases from V and 5 bases from J; junction bases left unmatched: 17. CDR3 nucleotides: TGTGCCAGCTCATCTCTAATCACCACTAGGGGGCAGGAGACCCAGTACTTC. Protein sequence: CASSSLITTRGQETQYF. Looking up the rest from reference TRBV18 and TRBJ2-5 gives the full variable domain: NAGVMQNPRHLVRRRGQEARLRCSPMKGHSHVYWYRQLPEEGLKFMVYLQKENIIDESGMPKERFSAEFPKEGPSILRIQQVVRGDSAAYFCASSSLITTRGQETQYFGPGTRLLVL.

This clone was observed once. Here the CDR3 reads CASSQDLSGNQPQHF. The DNA for the CDR3 is TGCGCCAGCAGCCAAGATTTGTCTGGCAATCAGCCCCAGCATTTT. This chain connects TRBV4-1 to TRBJ1-5, with D unclear. Germline V gene lookup returns CDR1 MGHRA and CDR2 YSYEKL. The length of the CDR3 is 15 residues. The V end lost 0 bases, the J end lost 2 bases, and 8 bases lay between the germline ends.

This rearrangement joins TRBV18 to TRBJ2-5; D not certain. Trimming cost V 0 bases and J 5 bases, with 10 bases left between them. This CDR3 contains 14 residues. Germline V gene lookup returns CDR1 KGHSH and CDR2 LQKENI. CDR3 sequence reads: CASSPPASQETQYF. In DNA form, the CDR3 reads TGTGCCAGCTCACCACCGGCTAGTCAGGAGACCCAGTACTTC.

This chain connects TRBV27 to TRBJ2-1, with a possible D match to TRBD2 (6 bases). V dropped 6 bases and J dropped 11 bases, with 14 bases sitting between them. Germline V gene sequence: CDR1 MNHEY, CDR2 SMNVEV (reference sequence). This CDR3 contains 12 residues. This chain's CDR3 is CASRRGPAKQFF. DNA for the CDR3: TGTGCCAGCAGGCGGGGTCCCGCGAAGCAGTTCTTC.

This chain uses TRBV5-1 with TRBJ1-2; D unresolved. The CDR3 has 14 residues. In germline, CDR1 is SGHRS, CDR2 YFSETQ. V lost 4 bases, J lost 0 bases, and 10 bases lay in between. As DNA, the CDR3 is TGCGCCAGCAGCGACACACATGCTAACTATGGCTACACCTTC. Translating gives CASSDTHANYGYTF.

V usage is TRBV9 and J usage is TRBJ2-3; 8 bases are shared with TRBD2. Trimming cost V 3 bases and J 4 bases; bases outside gene matches: 10. This CDR3 region has 16 residues. Germline CDR1 is SGDLS and CDR2 is YYNGEE. The CDR3 DNA reads TGTGCCAGCAGCGCAACCGGGACTAGACCCGCAGATACGCAGTATTTT. It is translated as CASSATGTRPADTQYF.

The chain joins TRBV6-5 to TRBJ2-2; D is possibly TRBD2 (6 bases). Germline V lookup: CDR1 MNHEY, CDR2 SVGAGI. This CDR3 comprises 16 residues. The ends were cut back, 4 bases at V and 3 bases at J, with 15 bases in the middle. The CDR3 loop reads CASSSWERVDTGELFF. The DNA of the CDR3 is TGTGCCAGCAGTTCTTGGGAGCGGGTGGACACCGGGGAGCTGTTTTTT.

This rearrangement joins TRBV7-9 to TRBJ2-3; weak D call: TRBD2 (5 bases). The V end was cut by 5 bases, the J end by 2 bases, with 5 bases between. The CDR3 runs 12 residues. Germline CDR1 is SEHNR and CDR2 is FQNEAQ (reference sequence). The CDR3 sequence: CASSRDTDTQYF. The CDR3 DNA is TGTGCCAGCAGCCGGGACACAGATACGCAGTATTTT.

The chain links TRBV28 to TRBJ2-1; 8 positions match TRBD1. Germline CDR1 reads MDHEN; CDR2 reads SYDVKM. The CDR3 loop spans 14 amino acids. V trimming: 5 bases; J trimming: 7 bases; junction bases outside the gene matches: 7. The CDR3 loop reads CASSPGQGHNEQFF. The CDR3 region has the DNA TGTGCCAGCAGTCCCGGACAGGGACATAATGAGCAGTTCTTC.

The chain couples TRBV30 to TRBJ1-5, with D maybe TRBD1 (6 bases). Deletions cut 1 base from V and 2 bases from J, with 6 bases between. In germline, CDR1 is GTSNPN, CDR2 SVGIG (reference sequence). CDR3 length equals 13 residues. The CDR3 region is CAWSGTGNQPQHF. The DNA of the CDR3 is TGTGCCTGGAGTGGGACAGGCAATCAGCCCCAGCATTTT.

The genes are TRBV28 and TRBJ2-7; 8 nucleotides line up with TRBD1. CDR1 and CDR2 from the germline V gene are MDHEN and SYDVKM. The CDR3 covers 14 residues. The trim removed 2 bases at V and 0 bases at J, leaving 0 bases unmatched. CDR3 DNA sequence: TGTGCCAGCAGTTTAACAGGGGGCTCCTACGAGCAGTACTTC. This codes for CASSLTGGSYEQYF.

CDR3 amino acids: CASREPRTGGNSPLHF. The DNA for the CDR3 is TGTGCCAGCAGGGAACCCAGGACAGGGGGGAATTCACCCCTCCACTTT. The chain carries TRBV6-1 and TRBJ1-6; 10 bases agree with TRBD1. Germline lookup yields CDR1 MNHNS and CDR2 SASEGT. This CDR3 contains 16 residues. Germline trimming cut 6 bases from V and 7 bases from J; bases unmatched to any gene: 9.

This clone has more than one count but fewer than ten. The chain employs TRBV23-1 and TRBJ1-1; no firm D call. TRBV23-1 is an ORF for which the function is uncertain. This CDR3 contains 13 residues. V was shortened by 5 bases and J by 2 bases, with 9 bases between the two germline ends. The CDR3 region is CASSFNRNTEAFF. The CDR3 nucleotides read TGCGCCAGCAGTTTTAACAGAAACACTGAAGCTTTCTTT.

This sequence joins TRBV6-5 and TRBJ2-7, with TRBD1 as a possible D gene (6 bases). Between the trimmed V and J ends, which lost 5 bases and 5 bases, there was a span of 19 bases. From germline, CDR1 is MNHEY and CDR2 SVGAGI. The CDR3 runs 15 residues. CDR3 sequence (DNA): TGTGCCAGCAGTCGAAACAGGGCTGCTATAGACGAGCAGTACTTC. As protein: CASSRNRAAIDEQYF.